The 31 T cell receptor beta chains below all came from one sample that was sequenced in a study of neurological immune-mediated disorders. MiXCR was run by TCRdb on the 5' RACE reads, yielding one entry per CDR3 protein. This sample has 80,000 to 95,000 distinct CDR3 sequences; 3% to 4.5% occur once, and the top ten carry 2.9%. The sequenced sample was PBMCs. The origin of the receptors is a woman in her fifties or sixties with multiple sclerosis.

This clonotype was seen ten or more times. The rearrangement joins TRBV5-1 to TRBJ1-2; D ambiguous. Trimming took off 0 bases at V and 3 bases at J, with 12 bases between the two ends. Germline CDR1 reads SGHRS; CDR2 reads YFSETQ. The CDR3 has 15 amino acids. CDR3 bases: TGCGCCAGCAGCTTGGATTCCTCCCGTGACTATGGCTACACCTTC. Its translation: CASSLDSSRDYGYTF.

This clonotype came up many times. The gene calls are TRBV10-3 and TRBJ2-1; D is perhaps TRBD2 (6 bases). The germline gives CDR1 ENHRY, CDR2 SYGVKD. V shed 6 bases and J shed 0 bases, with 12 bases lying between them. The CDR3 contains 15 residues. The CDR3 sequence is CAISRGESSYNEQFF. CDR3 in DNA: TGTGCCATCAGCCGCGGGGAGAGCTCCTACAATGAGCAGTTCTTC.

Comment on this clonotype: This clone may be a read error of a much larger clone one base away. The DNA of the CDR3 is TGTGCCAGCAGCAAAGACAGCTATGGCTACACCTTC. As protein: CASSKDSYGYTF. This chain connects TRBV3-1 to TRBJ1-2; TRBD1 is a possible D gene (5 bases). The CDR3 has 12 amino acids. Looked up from germline, CDR1 is LGHDT and CDR2 is YNNKEL (reference sequence).

This clonotype was detected ten times or more. The J gene is TRBJ2-1, the V gene TRBV10-3, with D perhaps TRBD1 or TRBD2 (6 bases each). From germline, CDR1 is ENHRY and CDR2 SYGVKD. The CDR3 is 16 amino acids. V was cut by 3 bases and J by 5 bases, with 17 bases left in between. CDR3 amino acids: CAISDPSGDSDNEQFF. The DNA of the CDR3 is TGTGCCATCAGTGACCCCTCAGGGGACTCGGACAATGAGCAGTTCTTC.

This clonotype appeared many times. The chain joins TRBV2 to TRBJ1-6; D is uncertain. Germline CDR1 reads SNHLY; CDR2 reads FYNNEI. Trimming pared 2 bases from V and 0 bases from J, leaving 5 bases between. The CDR3 has 15 residues. The CDR3 DNA reads TGTGCCAGCAGTGAACTTGGCTCCTATAATTCACCCCTCCACTTT. Translated: CASSELGSYNSPLHF. The whole variable domain, filled in from reference TRBV2 and TRBJ1-6, reads EPEVTQTPSHQVTQMGQEVILRCVPISNHLYFYWYRQILGQKVEFLVSFYNNEISEKSEIFDDQFSVERPDGSNFTLKIRSTKLEDSAMYFCASSELGSYNSPLHFGNGTRLTVT.

This clonotype was seen at least ten times. V usage is TRBV29-1 and J usage is TRBJ2-1, with D perhaps given as TRBD1 or TRBD2 (5 bases each). In germline, CDR1 is SQVTM, CDR2 ANQGSEA. V was trimmed by 7 bases and J by 8 bases, leaving 21 bases between them. The CDR3 is made up of 14 amino acids. Written as DNA, the CDR3 is TGCAGCGCTAATCCGATGGGGGTTTTGGATGAGCAGTTCTTC. As protein: CSANPMGVLDEQFF.

The sample holds many counts of this clonotype. The chain uses TRBV12-3 or TRBV12-4 and TRBJ2-4, with 7 nucleotides matching TRBD1. The CDR3 has 16 residues. The V segment lost 5 bases and the J segment 0 bases; nucleotides outside the gene matches: 7. CDR3 sequence reads: CASSLGQELAKNIQYF. The CDR3 DNA reads as TGTGCCAGCAGTCTAGGACAGGAACTAGCCAAAAACATTCAGTACTTC.

This clonotype was found many times. The chain recombines TRBV2 with TRBJ1-5; perhaps TRBD1 as D (6 bases). Trimming took 6 bases from V and 4 from J, leaving 16 bases between them. Germline assignment: CDR1 SNHLY and CDR2 FYNNEI. CDR3 size: 15 residues. The CDR3 DNA follows: TGTGCCAGCAGGGAGGCTCGGGGGCGAAATCAGCCCCAGCATTTT. This sequence encodes CASREARGRNQPQHF.

This clonotype showed up many times. The chain is built from TRBV10-3 and TRBJ2-6; D uncertain. The CDR3 is 16 amino acids. Germline V lookup: CDR1 ENHRY, CDR2 SYGVKD. Trimming stripped 10 bases from V and 0 bases from J, with 16 bases between. The CDR3 sequence: CATHPGLSSGANVLTF. In DNA, the CDR3 is TGTGCCACCCACCCTGGTTTGAGCTCTGGGGCCAACGTCCTGACTTTC.

The sample holds many counts of this clonotype. The V and J genes are TRBV6-2 or TRBV6-3 and TRBJ2-3; no reliable D call. The CDR3 length is 11 residues. V gave up 3 bases and J gave up 6 bases, with 4 bases separating them. The V gene's germline CDR1 is MNHEY and CDR2 SVGEGT. The CDR3 loop is CASSYGDTQYF. In DNA, the CDR3 is TGTGCCAGCAGTTATGGTGATACGCAGTATTTT.

This clonotype was seen many times. The chain combines TRBV5-1 with TRBJ1-4; 10 nucleotides agree with TRBD1. Germline loops: CDR1 SGHRS, CDR2 YFSETQ. The junction had 7 bases not matched to a gene; V was cut back by 4 bases and J by 4 bases. CDR3 length: 16 residues. CDR3 region: CASSPRGQGSNEKLFF. Written as DNA, the CDR3 is TGCGCCAGCAGCCCCCGGGGACAGGGGAGTAATGAAAAACTGTTTTTT.

There are many counts of this clonotype. The V and J genes are TRBV4-3 and TRBJ2-1, with 8 bases that match TRBD2. CDR1 is LGHNA, CDR2 YSLEER, per germline. V gave up 0 bases and J gave up 1 base; unmatched junction bases: 2. The CDR3 consists of 16 residues. CDR3 sequence reads: CASSQEASGSYNEQFF. The CDR3 nucleotides are TGCGCCAGCAGCCAAGAGGCTAGCGGGTCCTACAATGAGCAGTTCTTC.

This clonotype occurred many times. The chain joins TRBV5-1 to TRBJ2-1; tentative D call: TRBD2 (6 bases). V lost 4 bases and J 1 base, leaving 9 bases between the germline ends. This CDR3 has 14 residues. The germline V gene encodes CDR1 SGHRS and CDR2 YFSETQ. CDR3 in amino acids: CASSRAGSYNEQFF. The CDR3 DNA reads as TGCGCCAGCAGCCGGGCGGGATCCTACAATGAGCAGTTCTTC. The full variable domain, its missing parts supplied by reference TRBV5-1 and TRBJ2-1, is KAGVTQTPRYLIKTRGQQVTLSCSPISGHRSVSWYQQTPGQGLQFLFEYFSETQRNKGNFPGRFSGRQFSNSRSEMNVSTLELGDSALYLCASSRAGSYNEQFFGPGTRLTVL.

The chain links TRBV11-2 to TRBJ1-6; perhaps TRBD1 as D (5 bases). Trimming took 5 bases from V and 9 from J, leaving 11 bases between them. Germline V CDR1 and CDR2: SGHAT, FQNNGV. The CDR3 consists of 13 residues. The CDR3 coding sequence is TGTGCCAGCAGCCGTGGGGCGTCTTCACCCCTCCACTTT. Amino acid sequence: CASSRGASSPLHF.

This clonotype was recorded many times. CDR3 protein: CSASMGFSLTGELFF. CDR3 bases: TGCAGTGCCAGTATGGGGTTTAGCTTAACCGGGGAGCTGTTTTTT. J is TRBJ2-2 and V is TRBV20-1; D is unclear. The CDR3 covers 15 residues. V was shortened by 6 bases and J by 5 bases, with 19 bases between the two germline ends. Germline V CDR1 and CDR2: DFQATT, SNEGSKA (reference sequence).

This clonotype was picked up many times. J is TRBJ1-1 and V is TRBV6-5, with D uncertain. This CDR3 region has 11 residues. CDR1 is MNHEY, CDR2 SVGAGI, per germline. Trimming stripped 5 bases from V and 5 bases from J, with 6 bases between. CDR3 sequence (DNA): TGTGCCAGCAGTGGGTGGACTGAAGCTTTCTTT. It specifies CASSGWTEAFF.

This clonotype was seen repeatedly, ten times or more. The chain uses TRBV4-2 and TRBJ1-2; 11 nucleotides match TRBD1. Trimming cost V 4 bases and J 5 bases; bases outside gene matches: 9. CDR1 and CDR2 (germline): LGHNA, YNFKEQ. This CDR3 has 16 residues. DNA for the CDR3: TGTGCCAGCAGCCGAACGGACAGGGGGCAGGGGTATGGCTACACCTTC. This gives the protein CASSRTDRGQGYGYTF.

The chain recombines TRBV7-4 with TRBJ1-2; D call uncertain. Trimming stripped 7 bases from V and 8 bases from J, with 17 bases between. The CDR3 length is 13 residues. Germline V gene data show CDR1 as SGHVT and CDR2 as SQSDAQ. This CDR3 is CASTRPPPGGYTF. Here the CDR3 DNA reads TGTGCCAGCACCCGACCCCCCCCAGGCGGCTACACCTTC.

This clonotype was found many times. The gene calls are TRBV28 and TRBJ2-3, with no clear D. In germline, CDR1 is MDHEN, CDR2 SYDVKM. This CDR3 has 12 amino acids. Trimming took off 3 bases at V and 6 bases at J, with 7 bases between the two ends. CDR3 nucleotide sequence: TGTGCCAGCAGTTTTGGACCGGATACGCAGTATTTT. Amino acids: CASSFGPDTQYF.

This clonotype was seen ten or more times. The CDR3 region has the DNA TGCAGTGCTAGAGGGGGCCCACCCGGTTCACCCCTCCACTTT. The encoded protein is CSARGGPPGSPLHF. The chain joins TRBV20-1 to TRBJ1-6; D is perhaps TRBD1 (5 bases). Germline V gene data show CDR1 as DFQATT and CDR2 as SNEGSKA (reference sequence). The CDR3 sequence is 14 residues long. Trimming left V 1 base short and J 9 bases short, with 13 bases between.

This clonotype was counted ten times or more. The rearrangement uses TRBV10-2 and TRBJ2-2; 7 positions agree with TRBD1. V lost 10 bases and J lost 6; bases outside the gene matches: 17. Per germline, CDR1 WSHSY and CDR2 SAAADI. This CDR3 region has 16 residues. The CDR3: CATLTRDRDNPGELFF. In DNA, the CDR3 is TGCGCCACCCTAACTAGAGACAGGGACAACCCCGGGGAGCTGTTTTTT.

This clonotype has at least ten counts. This rearrangement joins TRBV10-3 to TRBJ2-3; the match to TRBD2 covers 11 bases. CDR1 is ENHRY and CDR2 is SYGVKD in the germline V gene. After removal of 0 bases from V and 2 bases from J, the junction contained 7 bases not matched to a gene. This CDR3 has 18 residues. The CDR3 sequence is CAISESAIAGGFTDTQYF. As DNA, the CDR3 is TGTGCCATCAGTGAGTCGGCGATAGCGGGGGGGTTCACAGATACGCAGTATTTT.

This clonotype came up many times. The chain employs TRBV6-5 and TRBJ2-4; D is perhaps TRBD1 (5 bases). The germline V and J ends were trimmed by 5 bases and 7 bases, with 18 bases remaining between them. The germline V gene encodes CDR1 MNHEY and CDR2 SVGAGI. The CDR3 spans 15 residues. Here the CDR3 DNA reads TGTGCCAGCAGTCCGCGGACACGAATTTCTAACATTCAGTACTTC. The encoded protein is CASSPRTRISNIQYF.

Ten or more counts support this clonotype. The genes are TRBV20-1 and TRBJ2-2; 8 nucleotides agree with TRBD2. Germline V gives CDR1 DFQATT, CDR2 SNEGSKA (reference sequence). This CDR3 has 16 amino acids. V was clipped by 3 bases and J by 6 bases; unmatched bases: 12. The CDR3 here is CSASHPGTSHAGELFF. CDR3 nucleotide sequence: TGCAGTGCTAGTCATCCGGGGACTAGTCACGCCGGGGAGCTGTTTTTT.

In its sample, this clonotype was seen many times. The chain links TRBV7-2 to TRBJ2-1; D possibly corresponds to TRBD2 (6 bases). The CDR3 length is 17 residues. Between the trimmed V and J ends, which lost 0 bases and 3 bases, there was a span of 15 bases. Germline loops: CDR1 SGHTA, CDR2 FQGNSA. The CDR3 region is CASSLANWGGDYNEQFF. CDR3 sequence (DNA): TGTGCCAGCAGCTTAGCGAATTGGGGCGGGGACTACAATGAGCAGTTCTTC.

This clonotype was recorded many times. The V gene is TRBV7-3, the J gene TRBJ2-3, with 10 bases lining up with TRBD1. The CDR3 length is 13 residues. CDR1 SGHTA and CDR2 FQGTGA come from the germline V gene. The CDR3 DNA sequence: TGTGCAACCGGGACAGGGGATCAAGATACGCAGTATTTT. It is translated as CATGTGDQDTQYF.

This clonotype was detected many times. The CDR3 sequence: CASSGRQGLDTEAFF. For the CDR3, the DNA is TGTGCCAGCAGCGGTCGACAGGGGTTGGACACTGAAGCTTTCTTT. V and J are TRBV7-9 and TRBJ1-1; 8 nucleotides align to TRBD1. V dropped 5 bases and J dropped 3; count of bases not matched to a gene: 8. The germline CDR1 and CDR2 sequences are SEHNR and FQNEAQ (reference sequence). CDR3 length: 15 residues.

This chain connects TRBV20-1 to TRBJ2-7; D is unresolved. Germline CDR1 reads DFQATT; CDR2 reads SNEGSKA (reference sequence). This CDR3 is 14 amino acids long. V was shortened by 8 bases and J by 2 bases, with 19 bases between the two germline ends. In DNA, the CDR3 is TGCAGTCGAAGGCGCTCCCCATGGGCCTACGAGCAGTACTTC. Residues: CSRRRSPWAYEQYF.

This clonotype appeared many times. The chain has TRBV20-1 and TRBJ1-5; tentative D call: TRBD1 (6 bases). Germline V gives CDR1 DFQATT, CDR2 SNEGSKA (reference sequence). Trimming removed 6 bases at V and 0 bases at J, with 18 bases between. The CDR3 has 16 residues. The CDR3, as DNA: TGCAGTGCCAGGGTAGGGGGGGGCTATAGCAATCAGCCCCAGCATTTT. This gives the protein CSARVGGGYSNQPQHF.

Ten or more counts support this clonotype. The J gene is TRBJ2-4, the V gene TRBV4-2; 12 bases line up with TRBD2. V lost 0 bases to trimming and J lost 0 bases; unmatched junction nucleotides: 3. CDR1 and CDR2 (germline): LGHNA, YNFKEQ. The CDR3 extends over 18 amino acids. Written as DNA, the CDR3 is TGTGCCAGCAGCCAAGATACTAGCGGGGGGATAGCCAAAAACATTCAGTACTTC. Protein sequence: CASSQDTSGGIAKNIQYF.

This clonotype was seen a few times. The gene calls are TRBV10-3 and TRBJ2-7; D is perhaps TRBD1 (6 bases). V was pared by 6 bases and J by 2 bases, with 14 bases between. The CDR3 loop spans 14 amino acids. In germline, CDR1 is ENHRY, CDR2 SYGVKD. The CDR3 DNA reads TGTGCCATCAGCATAGGGTCAGGGGCCTACGAGCAGTACTTC. Translation gives CAISIGSGAYEQYF.